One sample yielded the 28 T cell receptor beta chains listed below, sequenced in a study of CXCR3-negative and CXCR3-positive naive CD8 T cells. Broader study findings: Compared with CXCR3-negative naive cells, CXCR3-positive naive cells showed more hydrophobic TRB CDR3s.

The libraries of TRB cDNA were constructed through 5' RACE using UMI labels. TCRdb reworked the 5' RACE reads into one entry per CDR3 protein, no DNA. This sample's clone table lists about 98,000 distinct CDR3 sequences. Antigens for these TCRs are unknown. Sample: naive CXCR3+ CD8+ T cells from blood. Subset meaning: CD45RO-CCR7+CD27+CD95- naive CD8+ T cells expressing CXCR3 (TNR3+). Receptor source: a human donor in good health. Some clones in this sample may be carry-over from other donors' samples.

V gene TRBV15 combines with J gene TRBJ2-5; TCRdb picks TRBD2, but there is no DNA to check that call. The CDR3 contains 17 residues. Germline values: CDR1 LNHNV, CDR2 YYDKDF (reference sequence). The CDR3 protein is CATSRDRTSGAYLAQYF.

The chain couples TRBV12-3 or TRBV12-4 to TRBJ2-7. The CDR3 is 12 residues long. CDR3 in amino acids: CASSFSFYEQYF.

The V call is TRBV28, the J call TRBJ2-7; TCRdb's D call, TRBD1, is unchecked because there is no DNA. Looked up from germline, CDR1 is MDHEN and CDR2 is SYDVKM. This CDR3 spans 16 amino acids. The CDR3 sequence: CASSPLDNLISYEQYF.

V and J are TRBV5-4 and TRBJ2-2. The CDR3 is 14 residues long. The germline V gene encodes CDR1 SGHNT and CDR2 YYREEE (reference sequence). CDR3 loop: CASSFTGNTGELFF.

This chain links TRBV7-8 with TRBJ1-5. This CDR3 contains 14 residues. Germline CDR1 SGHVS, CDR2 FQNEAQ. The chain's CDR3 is CASSGPYSNQPQHF.

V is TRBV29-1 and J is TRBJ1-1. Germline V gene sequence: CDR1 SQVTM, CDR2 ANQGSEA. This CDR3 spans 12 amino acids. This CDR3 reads CSVPALGTEAFF. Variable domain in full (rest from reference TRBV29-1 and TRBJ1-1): SAVISQKPSRDICQRGTSLTIQCQVDSQVTMMFWYRQQPGQSLTLIATANQGSEATYESGFVIDKFPISRPNLTFSTLTVSNMSPEDSSIYLCSVPALGTEAFFGQGTRLTVV.

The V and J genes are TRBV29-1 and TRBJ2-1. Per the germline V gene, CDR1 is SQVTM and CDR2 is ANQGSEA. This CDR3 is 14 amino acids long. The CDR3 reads CSVEVRGDYNEQFF.

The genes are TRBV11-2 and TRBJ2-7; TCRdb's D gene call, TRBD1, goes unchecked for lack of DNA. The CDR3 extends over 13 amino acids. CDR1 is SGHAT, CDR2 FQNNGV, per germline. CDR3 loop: CASSLGDAYEQYF.

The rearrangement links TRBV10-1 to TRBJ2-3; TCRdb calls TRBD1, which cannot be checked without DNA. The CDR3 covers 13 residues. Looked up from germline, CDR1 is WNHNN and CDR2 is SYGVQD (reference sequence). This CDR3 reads CASRADREDTQYF.

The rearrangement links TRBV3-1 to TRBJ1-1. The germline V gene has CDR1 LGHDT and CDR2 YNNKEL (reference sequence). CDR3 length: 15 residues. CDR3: CASSQVGFGNTEAFF.

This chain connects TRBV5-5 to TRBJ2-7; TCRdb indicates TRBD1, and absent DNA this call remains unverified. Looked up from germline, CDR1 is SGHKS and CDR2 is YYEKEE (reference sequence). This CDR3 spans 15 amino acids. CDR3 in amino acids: CASSWDVGGLNEQYF.

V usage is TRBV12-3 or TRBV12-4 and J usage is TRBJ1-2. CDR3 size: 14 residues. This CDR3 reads CASSLLGPDLGYTF.

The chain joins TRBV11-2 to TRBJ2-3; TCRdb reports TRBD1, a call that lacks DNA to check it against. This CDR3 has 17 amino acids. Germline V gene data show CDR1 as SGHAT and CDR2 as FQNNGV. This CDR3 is CASSFDPGHPSTDTQYF.

The CDR3 here is CSVDGLAGEVTGELFF. V and J are TRBV29-1 and TRBJ2-2; TCRdb's D gene call, TRBD2, goes unchecked for lack of DNA. Looked up from germline, CDR1 is SQVTM and CDR2 is ANQGSEA. The CDR3 spans 16 residues.

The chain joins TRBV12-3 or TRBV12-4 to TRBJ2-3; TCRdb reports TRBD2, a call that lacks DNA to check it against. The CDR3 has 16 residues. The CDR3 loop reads CASSPRTSGGINTQYF.

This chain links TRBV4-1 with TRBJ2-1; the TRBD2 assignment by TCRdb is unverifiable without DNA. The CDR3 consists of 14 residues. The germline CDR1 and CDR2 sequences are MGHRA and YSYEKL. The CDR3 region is CASSQTRDYNEQFF.

The CDR3 loop is CASSYGRNTEAFF. The chain has TRBV6-2 or TRBV6-3 and TRBJ1-1. Germline V lookup: CDR1 MNHEY, CDR2 SVGEGT. The CDR3 length is 13 residues.

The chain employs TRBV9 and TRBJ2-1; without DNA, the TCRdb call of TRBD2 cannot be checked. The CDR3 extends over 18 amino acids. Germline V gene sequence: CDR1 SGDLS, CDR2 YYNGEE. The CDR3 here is CASSRGLAASGFLYEQFF.

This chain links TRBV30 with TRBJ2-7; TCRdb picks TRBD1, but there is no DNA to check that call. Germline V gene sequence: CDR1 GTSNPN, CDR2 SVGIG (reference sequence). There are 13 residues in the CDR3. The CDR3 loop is CAWRKGQTYEQYF.

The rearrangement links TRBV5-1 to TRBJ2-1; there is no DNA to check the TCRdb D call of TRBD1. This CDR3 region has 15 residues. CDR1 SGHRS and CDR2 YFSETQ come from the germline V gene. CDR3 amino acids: CASSSTGPHYNEQFF.

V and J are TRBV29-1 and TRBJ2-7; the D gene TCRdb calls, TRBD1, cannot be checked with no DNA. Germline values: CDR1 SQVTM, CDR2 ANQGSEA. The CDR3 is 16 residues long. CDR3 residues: CSVAVWGKNSSYEQYF.

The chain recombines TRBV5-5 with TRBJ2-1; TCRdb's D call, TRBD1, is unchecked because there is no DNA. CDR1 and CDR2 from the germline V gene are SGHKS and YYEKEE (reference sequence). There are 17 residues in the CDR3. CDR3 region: CASSRTDMAIPPNEQFF.

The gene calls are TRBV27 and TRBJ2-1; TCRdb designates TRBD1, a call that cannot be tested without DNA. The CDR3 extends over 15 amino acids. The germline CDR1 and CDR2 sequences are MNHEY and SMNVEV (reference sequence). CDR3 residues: CASSLSRQGLGEQFF.

The CDR3 reads CASGLEGRSEAFF. The chain employs TRBV12-5 and TRBJ1-1; TCRdb's D call of TRBD1 is untestable without DNA. The CDR3 contains 13 residues. CDR1 is LGHNT, CDR2 FRNRAP, per germline.

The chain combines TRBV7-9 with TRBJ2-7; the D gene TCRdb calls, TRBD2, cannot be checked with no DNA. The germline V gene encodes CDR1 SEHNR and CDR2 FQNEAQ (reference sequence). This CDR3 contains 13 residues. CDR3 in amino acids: CASSLEGINEQYF.

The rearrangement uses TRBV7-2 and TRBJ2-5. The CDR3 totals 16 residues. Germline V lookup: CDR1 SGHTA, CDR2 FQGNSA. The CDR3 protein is CASSLSGGGNQETQYF.

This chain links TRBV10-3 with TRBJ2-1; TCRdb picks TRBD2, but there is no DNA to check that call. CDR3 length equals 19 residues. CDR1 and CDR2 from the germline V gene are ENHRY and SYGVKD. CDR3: CAISQGPGTSGISYNEQFF.

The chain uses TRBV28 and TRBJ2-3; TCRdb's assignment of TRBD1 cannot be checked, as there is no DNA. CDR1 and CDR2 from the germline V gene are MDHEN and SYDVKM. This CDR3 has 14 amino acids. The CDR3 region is CASTLGRITDTQYF.